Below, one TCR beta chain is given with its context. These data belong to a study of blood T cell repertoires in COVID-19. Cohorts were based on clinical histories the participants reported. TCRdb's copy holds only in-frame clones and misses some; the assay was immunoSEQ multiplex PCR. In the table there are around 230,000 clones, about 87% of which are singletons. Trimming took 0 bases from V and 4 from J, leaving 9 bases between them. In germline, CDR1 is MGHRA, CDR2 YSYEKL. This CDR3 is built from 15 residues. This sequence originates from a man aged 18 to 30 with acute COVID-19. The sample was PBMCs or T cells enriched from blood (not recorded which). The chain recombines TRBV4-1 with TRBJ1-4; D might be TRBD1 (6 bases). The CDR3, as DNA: TGCGCCAGCAGCCAAGAGAGCAGGGGTAATGAAAAACTGTTTTTT. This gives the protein CASSQESRGNEKLFF.